The 19 T cell receptor beta chains below all came from one sample that was sequenced in a study of T-cell memory formation after mild COVID-19. TCRdb processed the 5' RACE reads anew with MiXCR; each CDR3 protein has one entry. Found here are around 300,000 distinct CDR3 sequences, roughly a fifth of them singletons; the top ten hold around a fifth. The sample comprised PBMCs or a T cell subset sorted from them (not recorded which). Receptor source: a man aged 18 to 30 who had mild COVID-19 (a few samples of this study predate the infection). Cell type and time point are not known.

The gene calls are TRBV7-6 and TRBJ2-1; 9 bases map to TRBD2. The junction had 15 bases not matched to a gene; V was cut back by 1 base and J by 8 bases. There are 18 residues in the CDR3. Germline CDR1 is SGHVS and CDR2 is FNYEAQ. CDR3 loop: CASSLEGIAGDIGHEQFF. The CDR3 DNA is TGTGCCAGCAGCTTAGAAGGAATAGCGGGGGATATTGGCCATGAGCAGTTCTTC.

This clonotype has just a few counts. One end of the junction fails to match germline, which may point to a read error. The rearrangement joins TRBV20-1 to TRBJ2-1; 13 nucleotides align to TRBD2. Germline V gene lookup returns CDR1 DFQATT and CDR2 SNEGSKA (reference sequence). The CDR3 contains 14 residues. The CDR3 DNA reads as TGCAGTACTAGCGGGGGGGCTAACCCCCATGAGCAGTTCTTC. Protein product: CSTSGGANPHEQFF.

The chain carries TRBV12-3 or TRBV12-4 and TRBJ1-3; D is unclear. V shed 9 bases and J shed 0 bases, with 6 bases lying between them. This CDR3 contains 12 residues. CDR3 coding DNA: TGTGCCAGTGAGAGCTCTGGAAACACCATATATTTT. Amino acid sequence: CASESSGNTIYF.

This rearrangement joins TRBV24-1 to TRBJ2-5, with D perhaps TRBD2 (6 bases). Germline loops: CDR1 KGHDR, CDR2 SFDVKD. This CDR3 spans 15 amino acids. V was pared by 5 bases and J by 1 base, with 13 bases between. The CDR3 spells CATSGPSGLQETQYF. The CDR3 nucleotides are TGTGCCACCAGTGGTCCCTCGGGACTCCAAGAGACCCAGTACTTC.

V gene TRBV7-9 combines with J gene TRBJ1-1; TRBD1 might be the D (6 bases). The CDR3 runs 15 residues. Germline assignment: CDR1 SEHNR and CDR2 FQNEAQ (reference sequence). Trimming left V 5 bases short and J 2 bases short, with 15 bases between. DNA for the CDR3: TGTGCCAGCAGCGTTACGAGGGGGGCCAACACTGAAGCTTTCTTT. The encoded protein is CASSVTRGANTEAFF.

This clonotype was seen a handful of times. The J gene is TRBJ1-2, the V gene TRBV9; D remains unclear. The germline V gene has CDR1 SGDLS and CDR2 YYNGEE. The CDR3 runs 15 residues. The ends were cut back, 4 bases at V and 2 bases at J, with 15 bases in the middle. CDR3: CASSPQEGRNYGYTF. The CDR3 nucleotides read TGTGCCAGCAGCCCCCAGGAGGGCAGGAACTATGGCTACACCTTC.

This chain uses TRBV25-1 with TRBJ2-5; D possibly corresponds to TRBD1 (6 bases). Germline CDR1 MGHDK, CDR2 SYGVNS. Trimming took off 1 base at V and 3 bases at J, with 12 bases between the two ends. The CDR3 is 15 residues long. The CDR3 DNA reads TGTGCCAGCAGTGAATTATATCCAGGGGAAGAGACCCAGTACTTC. Protein sequence: CASSELYPGEETQYF.

The chain joins TRBV7-7 to TRBJ2-1; 9 nucleotides align to TRBD1. The V and J ends lost 2 bases and 8 bases, in that order; junction bases with no gene match: 7. This CDR3 spans 15 amino acids. The V gene's germline CDR1 is SSHAT and CDR2 FNYEAQ (reference sequence). CDR3: CASSLRDRDLDEQFF. The CDR3 DNA reads as TGTGCCAGCAGCTTAAGGGACAGGGATTTGGATGAGCAGTTCTTC.

J is TRBJ1-2 and V is TRBV2, with a tentative D call TRBD1 (6 bases). V lost 8 bases and J 8 bases, leaving 12 bases between the germline ends. Looked up from germline, CDR1 is SNHLY and CDR2 is FYNNEI. This CDR3 is built from 11 residues. The CDR3 coding sequence is TGTGCCAGCGCTCGGCAGGGGGGCTACACCTTC. It specifies CASARQGGYTF.

The V gene is TRBV2, the J gene TRBJ1-1, with D tentatively TRBD1 (6 bases). CDR1 and CDR2 from the germline V gene are SNHLY and FYNNEI. V lost 6 bases, J lost 1 base, and 21 bases lay in between. This CDR3 is built from 17 residues. CDR3 in amino acids: CASSSSAGGLGNTEAFF. The CDR3 DNA reads as TGTGCCAGCAGCTCCTCTGCGGGGGGCCTTGGGAACACTGAAGCTTTCTTT.

The J gene is TRBJ2-2, the V gene TRBV29-1; D not certain. The germline gives CDR1 SQVTM, CDR2 ANQGSEA. Trimming removed 5 bases at V and 5 bases at J, with 12 bases between. The CDR3 covers 13 residues. As DNA, the CDR3 is TGCAGCGTTTTAGTGGCTAGGACCGGGGAGCTGTTTTTT. This sequence encodes CSVLVARTGELFF.

This clonotype is a singleton in its sample. The chain joins TRBV29-1 to TRBJ1-1, with D perhaps TRBD1 (6 bases). The V and J ends lost 6 bases and 7 bases respectively, with 18 bases between them. The CDR3 sequence is 13 residues long. Germline CDR1 is SQVTM and CDR2 is ANQGSEA. CDR3 sequence: CSVNTGAGFEAFF. CDR3 coding DNA: TGCAGCGTGAATACGGGGGCTGGATTTGAAGCTTTCTTT.

In this sample, this clonotype turned up a few times. This chain uses TRBV30 with TRBJ1-1, with 11 bases identical to TRBD1. J gave up 0 bases and V 2 bases, and 8 bases lay outside the gene matches. From germline, CDR1 is GTSNPN and CDR2 SVGIG (reference sequence). The CDR3 runs 17 residues. CDR3 sequence (DNA): TGTGCCTGGAGTTCTACTCCGGGACAGGGGGTGAACACTGAAGCTTTCTTT. Translated, it gives CAWSSTPGQGVNTEAFF.

A few counts support this clonotype. J is TRBJ2-4 and V is TRBV29-1; no clear D. The CDR3 runs 13 residues. Germline V gene sequence: CDR1 SQVTM, CDR2 ANQGSEA. The V and J ends lost 6 bases and 3 bases respectively, with 12 bases between them. The CDR3 spells CSVADGYKNIQYF. CDR3 bases: TGCAGCGTCGCTGACGGATACAAAAACATTCAGTACTTC.

This clonotype has just a few counts. The V and J genes are TRBV20-1 and TRBJ2-3, with 8 positions matching TRBD1. V lost 8 bases, J lost 3 bases, and 4 bases stayed unmatched. The CDR3 is 12 amino acids. Looked up from germline, CDR1 is DFQATT and CDR2 is SNEGSKA (reference sequence). CDR3 DNA: TGCAGTCCCCGGACAGGGACAGATACGCAGTATTTT. Translation gives CSPRTGTDTQYF.

The V gene is TRBV5-5, the J gene TRBJ2-6, with 9 bases identical to TRBD1. The CDR3 consists of 18 residues. Germline V gene sequence: CDR1 SGHKS, CDR2 YYEKEE (reference sequence). The V gene end was trimmed by 1 base and the J gene end by 2 bases; junction bases not matched to a gene: 7. CDR3 sequence: CASSLSGTGGPGANVLTF. CDR3 nucleotide sequence: TGTGCCAGCAGCTTGTCTGGAACAGGGGGCCCTGGGGCCAACGTCCTGACTTTC.

The gene calls are TRBV11-2 and TRBJ1-5; the D is unclear. The V end was cut by 0 bases, the J end by 4 bases, with 7 bases between. Germline values: CDR1 SGHAT, CDR2 FQNNGV. The CDR3 is 14 amino acids. CDR3 in DNA: TGTGCCAGCAGCTTAGAAAGGGTGAATCAGCCCCAGCATTTT. The encoded protein is CASSLERVNQPQHF.

The rearrangement uses TRBV12-3 or TRBV12-4 and TRBJ2-1; 9 bases are a match to TRBD1. This CDR3 is 16 amino acids long. V lost 7 bases, J lost 6 bases, and 13 bases stayed unmatched. The CDR3 DNA reads as TGTGCCAGCAATATACCGGGACAGGGTGCCTTCAATGAGCAGTTCTTC. It translates to CASNIPGQGAFNEQFF.

Many counts were recorded for this clonotype. V usage is TRBV7-2 and J usage is TRBJ2-5; either TRBD1 or TRBD2 may fit D (6 bases each). The CDR3 is 14 amino acids. The germline gives CDR1 SGHTA, CDR2 FQGNSA. Trimming cost V 3 bases and J 2 bases, with 10 bases left between them. Here the CDR3 DNA reads TGTGCCAGCAGCTTCGGGGGCCCTCAAGAGACCCAGTACTTC. Translation: CASSFGGPQETQYF.